This entry lists 22 T cell receptor beta chains sequenced from one sample in a study of blood T cell repertoires in COVID-19. The protocol was immunoSEQ multiplex PCR, while the TCRdb copy is restricted to in-frame clones and leaves out a portion. The data contain around 270,000 clones, 80% to 90% of them seen just once; the ten biggest clones take up around 3%. Sequenced input: PBMCs or T cells enriched from blood (not recorded which). Receptor source: a woman between 35 and 50 years old who had been exposed to COVID-19.

The V and J genes are TRBV27 and TRBJ2-7; tentative D call: TRBD2 (5 bases). This CDR3 contains 13 residues. The V and J ends lost 2 bases and 3 bases respectively, with 8 bases between them. The germline V gene encodes CDR1 MNHEY and CDR2 SMNVEV (reference sequence). DNA of the CDR3: TGTGCCAGCAGTTTACGAGGGTTCTACGAGCAGTACGTC. It translates to CASSLRGFYEQYV.

This chain joins TRBV21-1 and TRBJ2-3; no DNA check was done on the table's D call, TRBD2. TRBV21-1 is termed a pseudogene. This CDR3 spans 14 amino acids. The CDR3: CASMRDGSTDTQYF. The CDR3 bases are TGTGCCAGCATGCGGGACGGGAGCACAGATACGCAGTATTTT.

This clone was observed once. This chain uses TRBV7-8 with TRBJ2-3; perhaps TRBD2 as D (5 bases). Germline lookup yields CDR1 SGHVS and CDR2 FQNEAQ. The CDR3 is 14 residues long. The V end lost 3 bases, the J end lost 5 bases, and 12 bases lay between the germline ends. The CDR3 coding sequence is TGTGCCAGCAGCTTTTCGAGGGAGAGAGATACGCAGTATTTT. Translated: CASSFSRERDTQYF. The variable domain in full, with the rest retrieved from reference TRBV7-8 and TRBJ2-3, is GAGVSQSPRYKVAKRGQDVALRCDPISGHVSLFWYQQALGQGPEFLTYFQNEAQLDKSGLPSDRFFAERPEGSVSTLKIQRTQQEDSAVYLCASSFSRERDTQYFGPGTRLTVL.

The chain links TRBV6-5 to TRBJ1-1; D not certain. V was cut by 6 bases and J by 2 bases, with 4 bases left in between. CDR1 and CDR2 from the germline V gene are MNHEY and SVGAGI. The CDR3 runs 11 residues. CDR3 in DNA: TGTGCCAGCAGCATCAACACTGAAGCTTTCTTT. Protein: CASSINTEAFF.

V is TRBV7-9 and J is TRBJ2-3, with no clear D. In germline, CDR1 is SEHNR, CDR2 FQNEAQ (reference sequence). The CDR3 runs 15 residues. The V and J ends lost 2 bases and 2 bases respectively, with 11 bases between them. CDR3 in amino acids: CASSLSSATTDTQYF. CDR3 nucleotides: TGTGCCAGCAGCTTAAGCAGCGCTACCACAGATACGCAGTATTTT. The full variable domain, in which reference TRBV7-9 and TRBJ2-3 provide the parts outside the CDR3, is DTGVSQNPRHKITKRGQNVTFRCDPISEHNRLYWYRQTLGQGPEFLTYFQNEAQLEKSRLLSDRFSAERPKGSFSTLEIQRTEQGDSAMYLCASSLSSATTDTQYFGPGTRLTVL.

The chain has TRBV28 and TRBJ1-5; 8 nucleotides line up with TRBD1. This CDR3 has 15 amino acids. Germline-derived CDR1 and CDR2 are MDHEN and SYDVKM. Unmatched junction bases numbered 8, after V lost 3 bases and J lost 7 bases. In DNA, the CDR3 is TGTGCCAGCAGTTTGGCATCGACAGGGGAACAGCCCCAGCATTTT. Its translation is CASSLASTGEQPQHF.

The chain has TRBV5-1 and TRBJ1-5; 9 bases agree with TRBD1. J lost 4 bases, V lost 4 bases, and 3 bases had no gene match. The germline gives CDR1 SGHRS, CDR2 YFSETQ. The CDR3 has 14 residues. CDR3 DNA sequence: TGCGCCAGCAGCGATGGGACAGGGAATCAGCCCCAGCATTTT. It yields the protein CASSDGTGNQPQHF. The complete variable domain, with remaining parts taken from reference TRBV5-1 and TRBJ1-5, reads KAGVTQTPRYLIKTRGQQVTLSCSPISGHRSVSWYQQTPGQGLQFLFEYFSETQRNKGNFPGRFSGRQFSNSRSEMNVSTLELGDSALYLCASSDGTGNQPQHFGDGTRLSIL.

The V call is TRBV3-1 (or the pseudogene TRBV3-2), the J call TRBJ2-7, with 12 bases matching TRBD2. This CDR3 is built from 14 residues. V shed 4 bases, J shed 4 bases, and the junction held 2 bases outside the gene matches. The germline V gene has CDR1 LGHDT and CDR2 YNNKEL (reference sequence). Written as DNA, the CDR3 is TGTGCCAGCAGCCCTAGCGGGGGGGGATACGAGCAGTACTTC. Translated, it gives CASSPSGGGYEQYF.

J is TRBJ2-3 and V is TRBV7-2, with 12 bases fitting TRBD2. The CDR3 extends over 15 amino acids. Losses at the gene ends were 6 bases for V and 5 bases for J; bases not matched to a gene: 6. Per germline, CDR1 SGHTA and CDR2 FQGNSA. The CDR3 coding sequence is TGTGCCAGCAGGGTTCTAGCGGGGGGGCTAGATACGCAGTATTTT. Its translation is CASRVLAGGLDTQYF.

The chain links TRBV28 to TRBJ2-7; the D gene is possibly TRBD1 (6 bases). Trimming stripped 3 bases from V and 4 bases from J, with 10 bases between. The CDR3 is 13 amino acids. Looked up from germline, CDR1 is MDHEN and CDR2 is SYDVKM. CDR3 DNA: TGTGCCAGCAGTTTCAACAGGGTGTACGAGCAGTACTTC. Encoded protein: CASSFNRVYEQYF.

This chain uses TRBV7-3 with TRBJ2-3, with a tentative D call TRBD2 (5 bases). The CDR3 is made up of 14 amino acids. The germline V gene has CDR1 SGHTA and CDR2 FQGTGA. Trimming removed 1 base from V and 2 bases from J, with 7 bases in between. The CDR3 loop is CASSLSGFTDTQYF. The CDR3 region has the DNA TGTGCCAGCAGCTTAAGCGGGTTCACAGATACGCAGTATTTT.

The V gene is TRBV11-2, the J gene TRBJ2-1, with D possibly matching TRBD2 (5 bases). Germline values: CDR1 SGHAT, CDR2 FQNNGV. The CDR3 is made up of 13 amino acids. Trimming cost V 7 bases and J 8 bases, with 15 bases left between them. The CDR3 here is CASTLTPGDEQFF. DNA for the CDR3: TGTGCCAGCACATTGACCCCCGGGGATGAGCAGTTCTTC.

A single count supports this clone. Other DNA sequences of this sample code for an identical CDR3. The rearrangement links TRBV12-3 or TRBV12-4 to TRBJ1-1, with D maybe TRBD1 (6 bases). Trimming shortened V by 5 bases and J by 4 bases, and 11 bases separated the two germline ends. The CDR3 has 13 residues. The CDR3 loop reads CASSPGQGTEAFF. In DNA, the CDR3 is TGTGCCAGCAGTCCGGGACAAGGCACTGAAGCTTTCTTT.

The chain joins TRBV2 to TRBJ1-2; no clear D. The germline V and J ends were trimmed by 6 bases and 5 bases, with 13 bases remaining between them. The germline V gene encodes CDR1 SNHLY and CDR2 FYNNEI. The CDR3 loop spans 13 amino acids. The CDR3 bases are TGTGCCAGCAGCCAAGAGGTTGAATATGGCTACACCTTC. Translating it yields CASSQEVEYGYTF.

CDR3 sequence: CASSVGLVVNEQFF. CDR3 nucleotide sequence: TGTGCCAGCAGCGTAGGCCTAGTGGTCAATGAGCAGTTCTTC. This chain links TRBV9 with TRBJ2-1, with D unresolved. This CDR3 contains 14 residues. CDR1 SGDLS and CDR2 YYNGEE come from the germline V gene. With 0 bases removed from V and 6 bases from J, the gap between germline ends came to 10 bases.

V usage is TRBV6-5 and J usage is TRBJ1-5; D perhaps matches TRBD1 (6 bases). Germline CDR1 MNHEY, CDR2 SVGAGI. The V gene lost 6 bases and the J gene lost 5 bases, with 11 bases spanning the gap. The CDR3 sequence is 13 residues long. The CDR3 reads CASSLQGYQPQHF. CDR3 nucleotides: TGTGCCAGCAGCTTACAGGGTTATCAGCCCCAGCATTTT.

J is TRBJ2-3 and V is TRBV7-6; the D gene is possibly TRBD2 (6 bases). CDR1 SGHVS and CDR2 FNYEAQ come from the germline V gene. The CDR3 covers 16 residues. Trimming left V 2 bases short and J 0 bases short, with 12 bases between. The CDR3 region is CASSLRSSGSTDTQYF. The DNA of the CDR3 is TGTGCCAGCAGCTTAAGGTCCAGCGGGAGCACAGATACGCAGTATTTT.

This chain joins TRBV6-5 and TRBJ1-4, with D unclear. CDR3 length: 14 residues. V was pared by 4 bases and J by 1 base, with 7 bases between. Germline V gives CDR1 MNHEY, CDR2 SVGAGI. The CDR3 protein is CASSSVITNEKLFF. CDR3 nucleotides: TGTGCCAGCAGTTCGGTAATAACTAATGAAAAACTGTTTTTT.

This clone occurred once. A junction boundary mismatches the germline segment, possibly from a read error. V gene TRBV7-7 combines with J gene TRBJ2-1; 11 bases map to TRBD2. Germline V gene sequence: CDR1 SSHAT, CDR2 FNYEAQ (reference sequence). CDR3 length: 15 residues. The CDR3 spells CASSPGLAVNNEQFF. Here the CDR3 DNA reads TGTGCTAGCAGCCCGGGACTAGCGGTTAACAATGAGCAGTTCTTC. The entire variable domain, with the rest obtained from reference TRBV7-7 and TRBJ2-1, is as follows: GAGVSQSPRYKVTKRGQDVTLRCDPISSHATLYWYQQALGQGPEFLTYFNYEAQPDKSGLPSDRFSAERPEGSISTLTIQRTEQRDSAMYRCASSPGLAVNNEQFFGPGTRLTVL.

The genes are TRBV7-9 and TRBJ2-3, with no clear D. Trimming shortened V by 3 bases and J by 5 bases, and 9 bases separated the two germline ends. Germline values: CDR1 SEHNR, CDR2 FQNEAQ (reference sequence). The CDR3 covers 13 residues. The CDR3, as DNA: TGTGCCAGCAGCTTGTTCCCAGGAGATACGCAGTATTTT. Amino acid sequence: CASSLFPGDTQYF.

This rearrangement joins TRBV6-2 or TRBV6-3 to TRBJ1-6; 7 bases are shared with TRBD1. The CDR3 has 16 residues. Germline values: CDR1 MNHEY, CDR2 SVGEGT. The junction had 7 bases not matched to a gene; V was cut back by 5 bases and J by 3 bases. In DNA, the CDR3 is TGTGCCAGCAGTCAAGACAGGGCTAACTATAATTCACCCCTCCACTTT. Amino acid sequence: CASSQDRANYNSPLHF.

The chain joins TRBV3-1 (or the pseudogene TRBV3-2) to TRBJ1-5; 8 nucleotides line up with TRBD1. The CDR3 sequence is 15 residues long. V was pared by 1 base and J by 6 bases, with 5 bases of the junction left unmatched. From germline, CDR1 is LGHDT and CDR2 YNNKEL (reference sequence). The CDR3 protein is CASSQGNRGTQPQHF. The CDR3 nucleotides read TGTGCCAGCAGCCAAGGGAACAGGGGGACTCAGCCCCAGCATTTT.